This entry lists 24 T cell receptor beta chains sequenced from one sample in a study of T-cell reconstitution after alpha-beta-depleted transplantation in children. TCRbeta library construction was performed incorporating unique molecular identifiers. One entry per CDR3 protein results from TCRdb running MiXCR on the PCR reads. The table includes about a million distinct CDR3 sequences, 25% to 30% detected once. Sequenced here: PBMCs, mostly from graft donor cells, sampled 360 days after TCRalphabeta/CD19-depleted stem cell transplant. All receptors derive from a boy in the first two years of life who had a stem cell transplant for SCID, so the T cells may come from the graft donor.

This clonotype was detected only a few times. V and J are TRBV20-1 and TRBJ2-1; 8 bases are a match to TRBD2. V lost 6 bases to trimming and J lost 7 bases; unmatched junction nucleotides: 8. This CDR3 spans 13 amino acids. CDR1 and CDR2 from the germline V gene are DFQATT and SNEGSKA (reference sequence). CDR3 coding DNA: TGCAGTGCCTTAGCGGGGAGCGGAAATGAGCAGTTCTTC. Translating it yields CSALAGSGNEQFF.

The CDR3 sequence: CATSRGMLQETQYF. CDR3 DNA: TGTGCCACCAGCAGGGGCATGCTACAAGAGACCCAGTACTTC. The chain employs TRBV15 and TRBJ2-5, with D hard to call. CDR3 length: 14 residues. Germline values: CDR1 LNHNV, CDR2 YYDKDF (reference sequence). Trimming removed 3 bases at V and 2 bases at J, with 10 bases between.

The chain recombines TRBV12-3 or TRBV12-4 with TRBJ2-3; D may be TRBD2 (5 bases). The V gene lost 6 bases and the J gene lost 5 bases, with 12 bases spanning the gap. The CDR3 consists of 13 residues. The CDR3 loop is CASSSRAEDTQYF. The DNA for the CDR3 is TGTGCCAGCAGCTCCCGAGCGGAAGATACGCAGTATTTT.

The J gene is TRBJ2-3, the V gene TRBV20-1; D unresolved. The V gene lost 6 bases and the J gene lost 0 bases, with 16 bases spanning the gap. This CDR3 has 15 amino acids. Germline CDR1 DFQATT, CDR2 SNEGSKA (reference sequence). The CDR3 DNA is TGCAGTGCCTCGGAATCCTCGACTAGCACAGATACGCAGTATTTT. Its translation is CSASESSTSTDTQYF.

The gene calls are TRBV9 and TRBJ1-3; D is uncertain. CDR1 and CDR2 (germline): SGDLS, YYNGEE. V lost 0 bases, J lost 0 bases, and 7 bases lay in between. This CDR3 has 15 residues. The CDR3: CASSVVATSGNTIYF. The CDR3 coding sequence is TGTGCCAGCAGCGTAGTGGCTACCTCTGGAAACACCATATATTTT.

This clonotype was seen a few times. The V and J genes are TRBV2 and TRBJ2-3, with TRBD2 matching over 8 bases. Per the germline V gene, CDR1 is SNHLY and CDR2 is FYNNEI. This CDR3 spans 15 amino acids. V was pared by 1 base and J by 4 bases, with 4 bases of the junction left unmatched. CDR3 amino acids: CASSEGTSSADTQYF. CDR3 DNA: TGTGCCAGCAGTGAAGGGACTAGCTCGGCAGATACGCAGTATTTT.

For the CDR3, the DNA is TGTGCCAGCAGTTTTGCAAAAAATCAGCCCCAGCATTTT. Protein product: CASSFAKNQPQHF. V gene TRBV12-3 or TRBV12-4 combines with J gene TRBJ1-5, with D uncertain. V lost 3 bases and J lost 4, with 7 bases in between. CDR3 length: 13 amino acids.

In this sample, this clonotype turned up a few times. This chain joins TRBV5-6 and TRBJ2-1, with a tentative D call TRBD1 (6 bases). The CDR3 consists of 17 residues. CDR1 is SGHDT, CDR2 YYEEEE, per germline. With 1 base removed from V and 1 base from J, the gap between germline ends came to 15 bases. CDR3 bases: TGTGCCAGCAGCTTGCCCAAAAGGGGGTTATCCTACAATGAGCAGTTCTTC. Its protein product is CASSLPKRGLSYNEQFF.

The chain links TRBV24-1 to TRBJ2-3, with a weak D call TRBD2 (5 bases). Germline CDR1 is KGHDR and CDR2 is SFDVKD. Deletions cut 2 bases from V and 4 bases from J, with 15 bases between. The CDR3 is 16 residues long. The CDR3 spells CATSDSSTRPPDTQYF. For the CDR3, the DNA is TGTGCCACCAGTGATTCTAGCACTCGACCCCCAGATACGCAGTATTTT.

This clonotype was found a few times. The V gene is TRBV5-1, the J gene TRBJ1-5, with D possibly TRBD1 on 6 matching bases. This CDR3 has 13 residues. Germline V gene data show CDR1 as SGHRS and CDR2 as YFSETQ. V lost 4 bases to trimming and J lost 5 bases, with 10 bases between them. CDR3 DNA: TGCGCCAGCAGCAAAAACAGGGATCAGCCCCAGCATTTT. Its protein product is CASSKNRDQPQHF.

In its sample, this clonotype was seen a few times. The chain combines TRBV29-1 with TRBJ2-2; the D gene is possibly TRBD1 (5 bases). V was cut by 8 bases and J by 3 bases, with 10 bases left in between. Germline assignment: CDR1 SQVTM and CDR2 ANQGSEA. The CDR3 has 12 residues. The CDR3 loop reads CSTQVHTGELFF. The CDR3 coding sequence is TGCAGCACACAGGTCCACACCGGGGAGCTGTTTTTT.

This clonotype has more than one count but fewer than ten. The chain links TRBV5-6 to TRBJ2-3; no reliable D call. CDR1 and CDR2 from the germline V gene are SGHDT and YYEEEE. The CDR3 consists of 14 residues. The V end was cut by 4 bases, the J end by 8 bases, with 17 bases between. In DNA, the CDR3 is TGTGCCAGCAGCACCCTCACCCCCCCTCTTACGCAGTATTTT. It codes for CASSTLTPPLTQYF.

V and J are TRBV20-1 and TRBJ1-6; D unclear. This CDR3 has 15 residues. V lost 6 bases to trimming and J lost 7 bases, with 19 bases between them. The germline V gene has CDR1 DFQATT and CDR2 SNEGSKA (reference sequence). CDR3 bases: TGCAGTGCAAGGGTTCCCCCGCTGAACAATTCACCCCTCCACTTT. It yields the protein CSARVPPLNNSPLHF.

This clonotype is a singleton in its sample. The CDR3 sequence: CASSLGLEKETQYF. CDR3 nucleotides: TGCGCCAGCAGCTTGGGACTGGAAAAAGAGACCCAGTACTTC. V is TRBV5-1 and J is TRBJ2-5; D not certain. This CDR3 has 14 residues. Germline V gene data show CDR1 as SGHRS and CDR2 as YFSETQ. V lost 0 bases, J lost 3 bases, and 9 bases lay in between.

This clonotype was counted only a few times. This chain uses TRBV20-1 with TRBJ2-3; 8 bases map to TRBD2. Looked up from germline, CDR1 is DFQATT and CDR2 is SNEGSKA (reference sequence). V shed 5 bases and J 5 bases; nucleotides not matched to a gene: 6. The CDR3 is 13 amino acids. CDR3 amino acids: CSAVGGGGDTQYF. The CDR3 bases are TGCAGTGCTGTCGGGGGGGGCGGAGATACGCAGTATTTT.

The chain has TRBV12-3 or TRBV12-4 and TRBJ2-2; D unresolved. V was trimmed by 5 bases and J by 5 bases, leaving 21 bases between them. The length of the CDR3 is 17 residues. The CDR3 protein is CASSQPSFVYSTGELFF. CDR3 coding DNA: TGTGCCAGCAGTCAACCAAGCTTCGTTTACTCGACCGGGGAGCTGTTTTTT.

The V call is TRBV20-1, the J call TRBJ1-5; perhaps TRBD1 as D (6 bases). V was cut by 0 bases and J by 7 bases, with 10 bases left in between. Per the germline V gene, CDR1 is DFQATT and CDR2 is SNEGSKA (reference sequence). This CDR3 is 13 amino acids long. The CDR3 DNA reads as TGCAGTGCTAGAGAACAGGGACTGCAGCCCCAGCATTTT. Translating gives CSAREQGLQPQHF.

The chain couples TRBV20-1 to TRBJ2-1; possibly TRBD2 for D (6 bases). The germline gives CDR1 DFQATT, CDR2 SNEGSKA (reference sequence). Between the trimmed V and J ends, which lost 3 bases and 5 bases, there was a span of 17 bases. CDR3 length: 15 residues. CDR3 bases: TGCAGTGCTAGTGCCCTGGGACTGGAGAACAATGAGCAGTTCTTC. This encodes CSASALGLENNEQFF.

This clonotype was counted a few times. This chain uses TRBV7-9 with TRBJ2-1; the D call may be TRBD1 or TRBD2 (5 bases each). V gave up 0 bases and J gave up 2 bases, with 14 bases separating them. CDR1 and CDR2 (germline): SEHNR, FQNEAQ (reference sequence). This CDR3 has 17 residues. The CDR3 protein is CASSLARVGRPYNEQFF. Here the CDR3 DNA reads TGTGCCAGCAGCTTAGCGAGGGTGGGACGGCCCTACAATGAGCAGTTCTTC. The whole variable domain, remainder taken from reference TRBV7-9 and TRBJ2-1, is DTGVSQNPRHKITKRGQNVTFRCDPISEHNRLYWYRQTLGQGPEFLTYFQNEAQLEKSRLLSDRFSAERPKGSFSTLEIQRTEQGDSAMYLCASSLARVGRPYNEQFFGPGTRLTVL.

J is TRBJ1-1 and V is TRBV7-9, with D perhaps matching TRBD1 (5 bases). The length of the CDR3 is 15 residues. The V and J ends lost 4 bases and 6 bases respectively, with 18 bases between them. Per the germline V gene, CDR1 is SEHNR and CDR2 is FQNEAQ (reference sequence). The DNA of the CDR3 is TGTGCCAGCAGCTCCCGTGGGGTGGGGGACGCTGAAGCTTTCTTT. It yields the protein CASSSRGVGDAEAFF.

This chain uses TRBV6-1 with TRBJ1-2; D unclear. The V gene lost 7 bases and the J gene lost 0 bases, with 12 bases spanning the gap. This CDR3 comprises 14 residues. CDR1 is MNHNS and CDR2 is SASEGT in the germline V gene. CDR3: CASILRPPNYGYTF. CDR3 nucleotide sequence: TGTGCCAGCATCCTAAGGCCTCCTAACTATGGCTACACCTTC.

This clonotype came up a few times. This chain connects TRBV12-3 or TRBV12-4 to TRBJ2-7, with 8 bases that match TRBD1. With V trimmed by 4 bases and J by 5 bases, 10 bases remained unmatched. There are 15 residues in the CDR3. The CDR3 loop is CASSWDRTGTDEQYF. CDR3 nucleotides: TGTGCCAGCAGTTGGGACAGGACAGGTACCGACGAGCAGTACTTC.

This clonotype was counted a few times. The J gene is TRBJ1-3, the V gene TRBV11-1; no reliable D call. Germline CDR1 and CDR2: SGHAT and FQDESV (reference sequence). Trimming stripped 5 bases from V and 1 base from J, with 18 bases between. The CDR3 contains 17 residues. CDR3 residues: CASSLRSAPRSGNTIYF. Here the CDR3 DNA reads TGTGCCAGCAGCCTCAGGTCGGCACCGCGGTCTGGAAACACCATATATTTT.

This clonotype occurred many times. The gene calls are TRBV18 and TRBJ1-5, with D perhaps matching TRBD1 (6 bases). The V end was cut by 8 bases, the J end by 4 bases, with 12 bases between. Germline CDR1 reads KGHSH; CDR2 reads LQKENI. This CDR3 is 13 amino acids long. CDR3 coding DNA: TGTGCCAGCAGCGGAGGGGGTAATCAGCCCCAGCATTTT. Protein sequence: CASSGGGNQPQHF.